This T cell receptor (beta chain) is drawn from a study of cytomegalovirus exposure and HLA in healthy donors (dated by TCRdb to the late 2010s). Notes on the research overall: In an earlier analysis of 587 of the donors, under 300 Gb of sequence data and just under 120 million unique TCR beta sequences from approximately 180 million T cells were reported. Donor age, sex, ethnicity and CMV serostatus were compiled together with the repertoire data. In the later analysis, no new phenotypic data were used to find candidate immune exposures; instead, reliance was placed on TCR beta sequences and their occurrence across donors. The T cell repertoires of some 700 subjects were profiled by immunosequencing and related to cytomegalovirus serostatus. The number of donors typed differed by locus, with roughly 620-630 for A, B, C, DRB1 and DQB1, roughly 520 for DQA1, 600 to 610 for DPA1, and some 440 for DPB1. All discovery cohort repertoires had been generated using a single sequencing platform. Roughly 5 DR-DQ haplotypes were treated as single units for association and clustering because of strong linkage in the cohort. Besides the first cohort of roughly 660 subjects, a separate validation cohort made up of roughly 130 different subjects was used. About 300 gigabases of sequencing data and 70 million to 85 million unique TCR sequences were included in an early release covering about 700 HLA-typed donors. A later analysis re-analyzed previously published TCR beta repertoires from 666 donors and added high-resolution HLA genotyping to study TCR occurrence patterns. In a later genetic analysis, genome-wide SNP genotypes for about 55% of the roughly 700 donors were used, and that subset was treated as a discovery cohort. Class I and class II HLA loci were covered by the typing at four-digit resolution. Of the 398 genotyped donors, 65% to 90% were placed in the genetic ancestry cluster associated with self-reported Caucasian donors. The study aimed to test whether cataloging public T cell receptors could reveal signatures of past pathogen exposure. The study combined high-throughput TCR immunosequencing, statistical association of individual TCRs with disease status, and machine learning to predict cytomegalovirus infection status. In an earlier analysis of about 590 of the donors, high-throughput TCR beta sequencing was used to judge whether each TCR beta V gene segment behaved as functional or pseudogenic. Among around 400 genotyped donors of the cohort, an average of around 240,000 unique TCR beta nucleotide sequences were sequenced per donor, around 18% of them non-productive. Overall study outcomes, separate from this receptor: Linkage disequilibrium might explain the correlated functional status among segregating V segments, but an unknown experimental factor could not be ruled out. In this cohort, only TCR beta chains were sequenced, and detectable features were limited by the absence of alpha or paired-chain data. Cytomegalovirus status was reported to be diagnosed by the classifier with high specificity and sensitivity in both the original and validation cohorts. Roughly uniform sequencing depth across donors was assumed in presence/absence analyses, although this assumption may not hold. Strong co-occurrence of HLA alleles, especially DR and DQ, made assigning TCR associations to individual alleles difficult. Because counts were too low, seventeen rarely observed V segments, including chromosome 9 orphons, were excluded from the earlier analysis of a few hundred of the donors. In an earlier analysis of about 550 of the donors, most TCR beta V segments were observed in productive rearrangements about 87% or about 30% of the time, broadly matching IMGT annotations. Because the 87-base-pair reads could not distinguish some IMGT-functional V segments, including TRBV6-2 and TRBV6-3, those segments were excluded. In vitro tests confirmed that a few of the cytomegalovirus-associated TCR beta chains recognize cytomegalovirus antigens. An association between a missense DCLRE1C variant and V-gene and J-gene trimming of TCR beta chains was found in a later genetic analysis and replicated in an independent cohort. A cluster of highly shared sequence variants was judged likely to be a technical artifact of the sequencing pipeline. A later analysis found that HLA-associated TCR beta chains were more clonally expanded and had lower generation probabilities than equally common non-associated chains. In the study, approximately 160 TCR beta chains were listed as associated with cytomegalovirus. Because HLA typing was unavailable for some donors at each locus, only the typed subset was used in association tests. A later analysis found that most CMV-associated TCR beta chains appeared HLA-restricted, with HLA associations seemingly driven largely by CMV exposure. CMV serostatus was the only immune exposure information available for the cohort. The authors suggested that the approach could potentially be generalized to other disease states and immunological phenotypes. According to a later genetic analysis, donors in an Asian-associated ancestry cluster had fewer N-insertions in productive TCRs than the approximately 630-donor mean. Specific HLA alleles were associated with roughly 17,000 TCR beta sequences at a false discovery rate of 0.05 in a later analysis. Most TCR sequences were observed very rarely across donors, whereas some public TCRs were present in many individuals. According to a later analysis, parvovirus B19, influenza, CMV and Epstein-Barr virus appeared linked to several top co-occurrence clusters. A further reported finding was that TCR beta sequences accurately predicted the HLA-A and HLA-B alleles for most subjects in the first cohort. In a later analysis, the rate of TCR association differed among HLA loci, with DRB1 alleles having the most associated TCRs and HLA-C alleles having the fewest.

The cohort was made up of approximately 700 healthy bone marrow donors. At the time of sampling, every cohort member was nominally healthy, though immune exposures that went unrecorded were likely present. The donor was CMV seronegative and belonged to the group of around 350 seronegative cohort members. Each donor provided a peripheral blood sample, and peripheral blood mononuclear cells were used for TCR beta sequencing. Genomic DNA was extracted from the blood cell samples with the Qiagen DNeasy Blood Extraction Kit. Preparation of the library involved the immunoSEQ multiplex PCR assay. For the multiplex PCR, a mixture combining 60 forward primers for TCR Vbeta segments and 13 reverse primers for TCR Jbeta segments was used. The CDR3 region of rearranged TCR beta genes was amplified from genomic DNA with a multiplex PCR assay. The Illumina HiSeq System was used to sequence the amplified TCR beta libraries as 87-base-pair reads. As for the original processing: Across the 670 or so repertoires, a later analysis counted around 80 million unique TCR beta chains, 9.5 million to 12 million of which were shared by at least two donors. Raw reads were error-corrected and collapsed into unique sequences with a nearest-neighbor algorithm that merged closely related sequences to remove PCR and sequencing errors. To assign V, D and J gene segments, CDR3 sequences were aligned to IMGT reference sequences. For a sequence to be retained, at least a six-nucleotide match to both a V gene segment and a J gene segment was required. Rearrangements were called productive when the CDR3 lacked stop codons and stayed in frame with V and J; all others were non-productive. Following IMGT convention, CDR3 was defined as the stretch from the second conserved V-encoded cysteine up to the conserved J-encoded phenylalanine. The earlier analysis of approximately 590 of the donors excluded any sequence lacking an unambiguous match to a single V gene segment. In an earlier analysis of 587 of the donors, V segments were called functional above 56.7% productive rearrangements and were called segregating when the between-donor standard deviation exceeded 5%. A statistical classification framework was built for diagnosing cytomegalovirus status from the catalog of TCR beta chain sequences. In a later analysis, TCR nucleotide sequences were compared against IMGT/GENE-DB human TR gene sequences so that V and J genes could be assigned. The TCRdist pipeline was used in a later analysis to assign CDR3 sequences and most-parsimonious VDJ recombination scenarios. In a later analysis, every TCR beta chain was defined by the combination of its CDR3 amino acid sequence and its V-gene family, and reads without a unique V-gene family were dropped. As a way to deal with suspected cross-contamination and a sequencing artifact, a later analysis dropped over 550 nucleotide sequences that were highly shared and had low generation probability. A later analysis calculated a clonal expansion index for each public chain from normalized within-repertoire ranks of inferred template counts. A later analysis computed generation probabilities with a VDJ recombination model fitted to out-of-frame rearrangements, and checked the results against IGoR. A later analysis scored TCR-TCR, TCR-HLA and TCR-CMV co-occurrence with hypergeometric tests, applying a repertoire-size bias correction to TCR pairs. In a later analysis, false discovery rates were estimated by permuting HLA or CMV assignments 20 times. In a later analysis, co-occurring TCRs were grouped using DBSCAN, with TCRdist sequence similarity added in when clustering inside HLA-allele-positive subsets. Repertoires with fewer than 30,000 or more than 120,000 public chains were left out of co-occurrence clustering, as were several repertoires with anomalous nucleotide sharing. TCRdb mirrors the immuneACCESS table, restricted to in-frame sequences. Some clones are absent from its copies; in checked studies, under half trace to an unresolved V gene, and the reason for the others is unknown. Clone size and the V and J calls come from that table; the DNA yielded D and trimming. In this sample the table shows 95,000 to 150,000 clones, approximately 15% of which occur a single time. Together, the top ten hold roughly 2% of the sample.

V loses 3 bases at its end and J loses 6 bases; junction bases beyond the gene matches: 12. As encoded in the germline V gene, CDR1 is MGHRA while CDR2 is YSYEKL. Its CDR3 holds 19 amino acids, cysteine through phenylalanine. The DNA shown is the 57-base CDR3, in frame from base 1. A remark on this clone: Its specific antigen is unknown. One base away there is no much larger clone; base qualities are not given.

The sequenced sample was PBMCs. This TCR was recovered from a woman aged 18 to 35 in good health and CMV-seronegative. The sequence joins TRBV4-1 to TRBJ2-1; TRBD2 lines up with 15 middle nucleotides. The nucleotide sequence is given as TGCGCCAGCAGCCAGGGGGGACTAGCGGGAGGTCGGGTCATCAATGAGCAGTTCTTC. Its translation is CASSQGGLAGGRVINEQFF.